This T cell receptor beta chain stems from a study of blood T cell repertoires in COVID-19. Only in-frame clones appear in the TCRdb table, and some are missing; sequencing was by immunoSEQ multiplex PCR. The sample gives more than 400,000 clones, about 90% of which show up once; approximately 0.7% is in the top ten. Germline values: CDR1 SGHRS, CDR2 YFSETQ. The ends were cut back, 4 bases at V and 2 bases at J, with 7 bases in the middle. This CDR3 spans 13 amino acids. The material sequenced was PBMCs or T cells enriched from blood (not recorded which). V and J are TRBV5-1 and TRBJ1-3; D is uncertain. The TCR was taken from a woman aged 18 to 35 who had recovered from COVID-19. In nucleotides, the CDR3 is TGCGCCAGCAGCGCCGGGACTGGAAACACCATATATTTT. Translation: CASSAGTGNTIYF.